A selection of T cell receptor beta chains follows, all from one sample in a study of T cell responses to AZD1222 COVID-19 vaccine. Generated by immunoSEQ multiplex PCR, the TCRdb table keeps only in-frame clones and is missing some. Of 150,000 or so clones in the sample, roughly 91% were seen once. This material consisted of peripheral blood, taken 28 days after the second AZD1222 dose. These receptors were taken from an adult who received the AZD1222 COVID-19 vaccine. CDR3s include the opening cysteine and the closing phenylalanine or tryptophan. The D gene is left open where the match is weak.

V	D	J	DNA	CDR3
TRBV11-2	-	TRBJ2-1	TGTGCCAGCAGCCCGCCCGGGTTAAATGAGCAGTTCTTC	CASSPPGLNEQFF
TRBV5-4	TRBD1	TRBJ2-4	TGTGCCAGCAGCTTGGGGCGGACAGGGGCAAACATTCAGTACTTC	CASSLGRTGANIQYF
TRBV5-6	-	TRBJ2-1	TGTGCCAGCAGCTCTGGGACTGGAAACAATGAGCAGTTCTTC	CASSSGTGNNEQFF
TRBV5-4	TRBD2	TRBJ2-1	TGTGCCAGCAGCTTGGGCCTAGCGGAGTCCTACAATGAGCAGTTCTTC	CASSLGLAESYNEQFF
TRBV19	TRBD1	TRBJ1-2	TGTGCCAGTAGTATAGATCGGGACAGGGGTTATGGCTACACCTTC	CASSIDRDRGYGYTF
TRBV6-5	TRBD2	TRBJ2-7	TGTGCCAGCAGTTATAGGGGCGGGAGTTCCTACGAGCAGTACTTC	CASSYRGGSSYEQYF
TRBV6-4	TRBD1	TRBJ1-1	TGTGCCAGCAGTGACGGACAGGGGGCCGTTGCTGAAGCTTTCTTT	CASSDGQGAVAEAFF
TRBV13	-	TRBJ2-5	TGTGCCAGCAGCCCCACTCTAGGGGGAATTCAAGAGACCCAGTACTTC	CASSPTLGGIQETQYF
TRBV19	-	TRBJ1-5	TGTGCCAGTAATGGCCCGACCGAGCCCCAGCATTTT	CASNGPTEPQHF
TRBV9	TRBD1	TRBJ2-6	TGTGCCAGCAGCGCTCGGGACAGGGCCGACTTTGCTTACGGGGCCAACGTCCTGACTTTC	CASSARDRADFAYGANVLTF
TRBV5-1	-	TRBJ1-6	TGCGCCAGCAGCTCAAATCCAACCGGGGTTCCATCCCTCCACTTT	CASSSNPTGVPSLHF
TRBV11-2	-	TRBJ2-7	TGTGCCAGCAGCTTAGCACCCCAGAGGGCCTACGAGCAGTACTTC	CASSLAPQRAYEQYF
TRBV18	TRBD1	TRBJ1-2	TGTGCCAGCTCCCCACAGGGGGATCCTCAGGGAGATGGCTACACCTTC	CASSPQGDPQGDGYTF
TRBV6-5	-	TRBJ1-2	TGTGCCAGCAGTTACGCCGAGGGACCTCTAATTGGCGGCTACACCTTC	CASSYAEGPLIGGYTF
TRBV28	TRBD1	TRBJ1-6	TGTGCCAGCAGCCAGGGGGGAAATTCACCCCTCCACTTT	CASSQGGNSPLHF
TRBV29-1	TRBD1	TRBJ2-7	TGCAGCGTTGAAGATCTCGGGACAGGGGATAGGGAGCAGTACTTC	CSVEDLGTGDREQYF
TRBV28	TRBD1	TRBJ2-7	TGTGCCAGCAGTTTAAGACAGGGTGCCCGCGAGCAGTACTTC	CASSLRQGAREQYF
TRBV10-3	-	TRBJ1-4	TGTGCCATCAGTGAGTCCAGGGTGATGACTAATGAAAAACTGTTTTTT	CAISESRVMTNEKLFF